These 15 T cell receptor beta chains were all obtained from the same sample, sequenced in a study of blood T cells in healthy people across ages. A second about 6 to 12 cycle PCR used barcoded and J-beta primers. MiXCR was run by TCRdb on the 5' RACE reads, yielding one entry per CDR3 protein. The sample lists over a million distinct CDR3 sequences; roughly 24% were seen once. A further study also used this sample, focusing on T cells of mothers and their children.

Sample: blood. These receptors all come from a girl aged 2-10 years in good health.

The chain uses TRBV12-3 or TRBV12-4 and TRBJ2-7, with D perhaps matching TRBD2 (6 bases). The CDR3 totals 15 residues. Trimming stripped 1 base from V and 6 bases from J, with 16 bases between. CDR3 amino acids: CASSLGAGPFGEQYF. CDR3 nucleotides: TGTGCCAGCAGTTTAGGGGCGGGGCCTTTTGGCGAGCAGTACTTC.

The chain joins TRBV6-2 or TRBV6-3 to TRBJ2-5; D is possibly TRBD1 (5 bases). The closer fit of TRBJ2-1 to the DNA end suggests the J call may be wrong. This CDR3 comprises 12 residues. The germline CDR1 and CDR2 sequences are MNHEY and SVGEGT. As DNA, the CDR3 is TGTGCCAGCAGTCTCAGGGTTACTGAGCAGTTCTTC. Translating it yields CASSLRVTEQFF.

As to this clonotype: A much larger clone lies one base from this, so it may be a read error. The chain couples TRBV10-2 to TRBJ2-5; TRBD2 agrees at 8 bases. This CDR3 has 13 amino acids. J was trimmed by 8 bases and V by 6 bases; bases with no gene match: 8. Germline V gives CDR1 WSHSY, CDR2 SAAADI. This CDR3 is CASRGAGEDTQYF. CDR3 coding DNA: TGCGCCAGCAGGGGAGCGGGAGAGGACACCCAGTACTTC.

The rearrangement uses TRBV20-1 and TRBJ2-7, with 10 bases matching TRBD2. Per germline, CDR1 DFQATT and CDR2 SNEGSKA (reference sequence). The CDR3 has 16 residues. V lost 4 bases, J lost 1 base, and 10 bases stayed unmatched. CDR3 sequence: CSATIAGGQRSYEQYF. The CDR3, as DNA: TGCAGTGCTACTATAGCGGGAGGACAGAGATCCTACGAGCAGTACTTC.

In this sample, this clonotype turned up a few times. This sequence joins TRBV20-1 and TRBJ2-2; the D is unclear. Germline V gene lookup returns CDR1 DFQATT and CDR2 SNEGSKA (reference sequence). V was trimmed by 3 bases and J by 1 base, leaving 9 bases between them. The CDR3 length is 14 residues. CDR3 protein: CSARGSMNTGELFF. The DNA for the CDR3 is TGCAGTGCTAGGGGTTCAATGAACACCGGGGAGCTGTTTTTT.

The chain uses TRBV5-1 and TRBJ2-1; 8 bases are shared with TRBD2. Germline lookup yields CDR1 SGHRS and CDR2 YFSETQ. The CDR3 spans 15 residues. The ends lost 5 bases at V and 7 bases at J; junction bases unmatched: 11. CDR3 sequence: CASRSGLGGYNEQFF. The CDR3 DNA sequence: TGCGCCAGCAGATCGGGACTAGGAGGCTATAATGAGCAGTTCTTC.

V and J are TRBV24-1 and TRBJ1-2; D is uncertain. The CDR3 is 15 amino acids. The ends were cut back, 4 bases at V and 8 bases at J, with 19 bases in the middle. In germline, CDR1 is KGHDR, CDR2 SFDVKD. The chain's CDR3 is CATSDPRGTAEGYTF. The CDR3 DNA reads as TGTGCCACCAGTGACCCGAGAGGAACGGCGGAGGGCTACACCTTC.

This chain links TRBV7-2 with TRBJ2-1; 8 bases match TRBD2. V gave up 1 base and J gave up 9 bases; unmatched junction bases: 11. CDR3 length equals 16 residues. CDR1 SGHTA and CDR2 FQGNSA come from the germline V gene. The CDR3 loop is CASSLVWNSRGGEQFF. CDR3 bases: TGTGCCAGCAGCTTAGTTTGGAACTCCCGGGGGGGTGAGCAGTTCTTC.

The chain links TRBV6-2 or TRBV6-3 to TRBJ2-5; D uncertain. The ends were cut back, 6 bases at V and 0 bases at J, with 8 bases in the middle. CDR3 size: 13 residues. Germline loops: CDR1 MNHEY, CDR2 SVGEGT. CDR3 sequence reads: CASSRSDQETQYF. The CDR3 DNA reads as TGTGCCAGCAGCCGAAGCGACCAAGAGACCCAGTACTTC.

Comments on this clonotype: One end of the junction varies from germline; a read error may be responsible. The V gene is TRBV19, the J gene TRBJ2-5, with D perhaps matching TRBD2 (5 bases). The germline V gene has CDR1 LNHDA and CDR2 SQIVND (reference sequence). The CDR3 consists of 11 residues. CDR3 sequence: CASSIGVEGFF. The CDR3 DNA follows: TGTGCCAGTAGTATAGGGGTTGAGGGCTTCTTC. Based on the CDR3 plus reference TRBV19 and TRBJ2-5, the full variable domain is DGGITQSPKYLFRKEGQNVTLSCEQNLNHDAMYWYRQDPGQGLRLIYYSQIVNDFQKGDIAEGYSVSREKKESFPLTVTSAQKNPTAFYLCASSIGVEGFFGPGTRLLVL.

This clonotype has just a few counts. The junction shows a germline mismatch at one end, possibly a read error. The CDR3 is CASSMVADYTEAFF. The CDR3 nucleotides are TGTGCCAGTAGTATGGTGGCAGACTACACTGAAGCTTTTTTT. V gene TRBV19 combines with J gene TRBJ1-1; the D is unclear. Germline V gene data show CDR1 as LNHDA and CDR2 as SQIVND (reference sequence). The CDR3 spans 14 residues. The full variable domain, its missing parts supplied by reference TRBV19 and TRBJ1-1, is DGGITQSPKYLFRKEGQNVTLSCEQNLNHDAMYWYRQDPGQGLRLIYYSQIVNDFQKGDIAEGYSVSREKKESFPLTVTSAQKNPTAFYLCASSMVADYTEAFFGQGTRLTVV.

The sample holds a few counts of this clonotype. The V call is TRBV4-1, the J call TRBJ1-5; D remains ambiguous. The CDR3 has 13 residues. Germline V gene sequence: CDR1 MGHRA, CDR2 YSYEKL. V was trimmed by 0 bases and J by 11 bases, leaving 11 bases between them. CDR3 protein: CASSQDQREAQHF. CDR3 DNA: TGCGCCAGCAGCCAAGACCAGCGAGAAGCCCAGCATTTT.

V gene TRBV29-1 combines with J gene TRBJ1-2, with D uncertain. The CDR3 contains 11 residues. Trimming cost V 5 bases and J 2 bases, with 6 bases left between them. Looked up from germline, CDR1 is SQVTM and CDR2 is ANQGSEA. The CDR3 region is CSVPRNYGYTF. CDR3 in DNA: TGCAGCGTTCCTCGCAACTATGGCTACACCTTC.

The chain carries TRBV4-1 and TRBJ1-2; 7 bases are a match to TRBD1. The CDR3 is made up of 14 amino acids. The V segment lost 5 bases and the J segment 8 bases; nucleotides outside the gene matches: 11. Looked up from germline, CDR1 is MGHRA and CDR2 is YSYEKL. CDR3 in DNA: TGCGCCAGCAGCAGGGGACAGAGGCTAGGAGGCTACACCTTC. It codes for CASSRGQRLGGYTF.

V gene TRBV28 combines with J gene TRBJ2-6, with a weak D call TRBD1 (6 bases). Germline lookup yields CDR1 MDHEN and CDR2 SYDVKM. The CDR3 has 17 amino acids. Trimming stripped 2 bases from V and 1 base from J, with 12 bases between. For the CDR3, the DNA is TGTGCCAGCAGTTTACCTGGACAGCCTTCTGGGGCCAACGTCCTGACTTTC. Amino acids: CASSLPGQPSGANVLTF.